The subject of this entry is one TCR beta chain. This sample stems from a study of blood T cell repertoires in COVID-19. Individuals drawn from 20 to 25 US areas were about 18 to 100 years old. Participants were placed into cohorts based on the clinical history they reported. No more than 2 weeks before study entry, exposed participants had met a case of COVID-19. Original processing methods: Scientists estimated how many nucleated cells there were by amplifying reference gene primers. Profiling relied on immunoSEQ multiplex PCR, and the TCRdb table lists in-frame clones only, not all of them. For V, J and clone size, that table is used; D and trimming come from the DNA. Of 250,000 or so clones detected, 70% to 90% appear once; the ten largest clones hold about 6.2%. V shed 3 bases and J shed 5 bases, with 14 bases lying between them. Germline loops: CDR1 LGHNT, CDR2 FRNRAP. The CDR3 has 16 residues.

The clonotype was recovered from a woman between 50 and 59 years old who had been exposed to COVID-19. The sequencing input was PBMCs or T cells enriched from blood (not recorded which). V is TRBV12-5 and J is TRBJ1-6, with D hard to call. In nucleotides, the CDR3 is TGTGCTAGTGGTTTCCTGGAGACCCTCCATAATTCACCCCTCCACTTT. Encoded protein: CASGFLETLHNSPLHF.